The 13 T cell receptor beta chains in this list originate from one sample, sequenced in a study of cytomegalovirus exposure and HLA in healthy donors. PCR employed 60 Vbeta and 13 Jbeta primers. Clones were sequenced by immunoSEQ multiplex PCR, and TCRdb holds only the in-frame ones, with some missing. The profile shows roughly 130,000 clones, about two thirds of them singletons. The specimen sequenced was PBMCs. Receptors were obtained from a woman aged 55-69 years in good health and CMV-seropositive.

The rearrangement joins TRBV29-1 to TRBJ2-3; D is uncertain. The germline V gene encodes CDR1 SQVTM and CDR2 ANQGSEA. The ends were cut back, 2 bases at V and 2 bases at J, with 5 bases in the middle. The CDR3 is 12 amino acids. The CDR3 region is CSVENNTDTQYF. As DNA, the CDR3 is TGCAGCGTTGAAAACAACACAGATACGCAGTATTTT.

The chain joins TRBV7-9 to TRBJ1-4; D might be TRBD1 (5 bases). Germline-derived CDR1 and CDR2 are SEHNR and FQNEAQ (reference sequence). V was clipped by 5 bases and J by 8 bases, with 12 bases between them. CDR3 length: 13 amino acids. CDR3 protein: CASSRKGYEKLFF. For the CDR3, the DNA is TGTGCCAGCAGCCGCAAGGGGTACGAAAAACTGTTTTTT.

This clone was picked up many times. Other DNA variants within this sample encode the same CDR3. For the CDR3, the DNA is TGTGCCAGCAGTTTAGGGACAACGAACACCGGGGAGCTGTTTTTT. It yields the protein CASSLGTTNTGELFF. The chain uses TRBV27 and TRBJ2-2; tentative D call: TRBD1 (6 bases). In germline, CDR1 is MNHEY, CDR2 SMNVEV (reference sequence). The CDR3 extends over 15 amino acids. V was cut by 2 bases and J by 0 bases, with 7 bases left in between.

The sample holds one count of this clone. The chain has TRBV11-3 and TRBJ2-3; the D is unclear. The CDR3 extends over 12 amino acids. CDR1 and CDR2 from the germline V gene are SGHNT and YENEEA. Deletions cut 5 bases from V and 0 bases from J, with 3 bases between. The CDR3 nucleotides are TGTGCCAGCAGCACTAGCACAGATACGCAGTATTTT. This codes for CASSTSTDTQYF.

This chain uses TRBV5-5 with TRBJ2-3, with 10 bases that match TRBD1. CDR1 is SGHKS and CDR2 is YYEKEE in the germline V gene (reference sequence). The V segment lost 0 bases and the J segment 7 bases; nucleotides outside the gene matches: 8. The CDR3 contains 16 residues. The DNA for the CDR3 is TGTGCCAGCAGCTTGGCCGGGGGACAGGGGATCTATACGCAGTATTTT. Protein product: CASSLAGGQGIYTQYF.

The rearrangement joins TRBV27 to TRBJ1-1; D unresolved. The V and J ends lost 2 bases and 8 bases respectively, with 15 bases between them. Looked up from germline, CDR1 is MNHEY and CDR2 is SMNVEV (reference sequence). This CDR3 contains 14 residues. The CDR3 loop is CASSLGTYPQEAFF. The CDR3 DNA is TGTGCCAGCAGTTTAGGAACCTATCCACAGGAAGCTTTCTTT.

This chain uses TRBV7-9 with TRBJ1-2, with a possible D match to TRBD1 (6 bases). Germline V lookup: CDR1 SEHNR, CDR2 FQNEAQ (reference sequence). The CDR3 contains 14 residues. Trimming left V 2 bases short and J 6 bases short, with 13 bases between. CDR3 residues: CASSLNRAGDGYTF. CDR3 sequence (DNA): TGTGCCAGCAGCTTAAACCGGGCAGGGGATGGCTACACCTTC.

The sample holds a few counts of this clone. J is TRBJ1-5 and V is TRBV7-3; possible D gene TRBD1, 5 bases. Germline V lookup: CDR1 SGHTA, CDR2 FQGTGA. The CDR3 covers 15 residues. The V and J ends lost 1 base and 1 base respectively, with 8 bases between them. In DNA, the CDR3 is TGTGCCAGCAGCTTAATGGGGGGGAGCAATCAGCCCCAGCATTTT. Protein product: CASSLMGGSNQPQHF. Together with reference TRBV7-3 and TRBJ1-5, the CDR3 gives the full variable domain: GAGVSQTPSNKVTEKGKYVELRCDPISGHTALYWYRQSLGQGPEFLIYFQGTGAADDSGLPNDRFFAVRPEGSVSTLKIQRTERGDSAVYLCASSLMGGSNQPQHFGDGTRLSIL.

The chain couples TRBV6-5 to TRBJ2-7; maybe TRBD1 (6 bases). The CDR3 is 15 residues long. CDR1 MNHEY and CDR2 SVGAGI come from the germline V gene. Trimming pared 2 bases from V and 0 bases from J, leaving 11 bases between. CDR3 DNA sequence: TGTGCCAGCAGTTACGACAGGCCACTCTCCTACGAGCAGTACTTC. Translation gives CASSYDRPLSYEQYF.

This clone was seen a single time. The V call is TRBV14, the J call TRBJ1-1; tentatively, D is TRBD1 (5 bases). Per germline, CDR1 SGHDN and CDR2 FVKESK. The V gene lost 4 bases and the J gene lost 5 bases, with 8 bases spanning the gap. The CDR3 extends over 12 amino acids. The CDR3: CASSLRGTEAFF. The CDR3 DNA sequence: TGTGCCAGCAGCCTTCGGGGGACTGAAGCTTTCTTT. Full variable domain (outside the CDR3, taken from reference TRBV14 and TRBJ1-1): EAGVTQFPSHSVIEKGQTVTLRCDPISGHDNLYWYRRVMGKEIKFLLHFVKESKQDESGMPNNRFLAERTGGTYSTLKVQPAELEDSGVYFCASSLRGTEAFFGQGTRLTVV.

The CDR3, as DNA: TGTGCCAGCAGCTGGAAGGGACAGGACGGCCAGCCCCAGCATTTT. Translating it yields CASSWKGQDGQPQHF. The chain is built from TRBV7-2 and TRBJ1-5, with TRBD1 identical over 8 bases. The CDR3 is made up of 15 amino acids. V was clipped by 4 bases and J by 7 bases; unmatched bases: 9. In germline, CDR1 is SGHTA, CDR2 FQGNSA.

This clone was found a few times. This chain links TRBV15 with TRBJ1-6; tentative D call: TRBD1 (5 bases). V was shortened by 0 bases and J by 7 bases, with 10 bases between the two germline ends. The CDR3 contains 15 residues. In germline, CDR1 is LNHNV, CDR2 YYDKDF (reference sequence). The CDR3 DNA follows: TGTGCCACCAGCAGAGATCCGGGGGGGAATTCACCCCTCCACTTT. Its translation is CATSRDPGGNSPLHF.

The V gene is TRBV4-1, the J gene TRBJ1-4, with D tentatively TRBD1 (6 bases). Trimming cost V 0 bases and J 7 bases, with 12 bases left between them. Germline V CDR1 and CDR2: MGHRA, YSYEKL. The CDR3 consists of 15 residues. The CDR3 sequence: CASSQDRGALEKLFF. CDR3 DNA sequence: TGCGCCAGCAGCCAAGATCGGGGGGCTCTTGAAAAACTGTTTTTT.